This T cell receptor (beta chain) was captured by sequencing in a study of cytomegalovirus exposure and HLA in healthy donors. Study at large: A preliminary data release comprised 91 million or so unique TCRs obtained from HLA-typed donors.

Study conclusions and caveats: A later analysis reportedly identified an Asian-associated ancestry cluster as carrying fewer N-insertions than the roughly 700-donor mean.

As to this clone: Its target is unknown.

Vbeta (60) and Jbeta (13) primers were used in the PCR. Using immunoSEQ multiplex PCR, the repertoire was profiled, and TCRdb retains in-frame clones only, with some absent. The sample records 63,000 or so clones, around 80% being singletons. Germline loops: CDR1 MGHRA, CDR2 YSYEKL. Trimming shortened V by 3 bases and J by 0 bases, and 12 bases separated the two germline ends. This CDR3 comprises 15 residues. The chain links TRBV4-1 to TRBJ2-7, with D maybe TRBD1 (5 bases). The TCR originated in a woman in her twenties or thirties in good health and CMV-seronegative. Sequenced input: PBMCs. This CDR3 reads CASSQATGISYEQYF. The CDR3 DNA is TGCGCCAGCAGCCAGGCCACAGGAATCTCCTACGAGCAGTACTTC.